A selection of T cell receptor beta chains follows, all from one sample in a study of cytomegalovirus exposure and HLA in healthy donors. Sequencing used immunoSEQ multiplex PCR; TCRdb keeps in-frame clones, though not all of them. Of 140,000 or so clones in the sample, roughly three quarters were seen once. The sample consisted of PBMCs. These receptor sequences come from a man aged 55 to 69 in good health and CMV-seronegative. Each CDR3 is given with its conserved first and last residue. Fields, in order: V gene, clone size, J gene, D gene, CDR3 DNA, CDR3 protein. The D gene is left open where the match is weak. Size values are once, few and many counts, or a class for expanded clones, and some rows have none.

V: TRBV19; size: .; J: TRBJ2-1; D: .; DNA: TGTGCCAGTAGTATCACGCGGGTTTTCAATGAGCAGTTCTTC; CDR3: CASSITRVFNEQFF
V: TRBV28; size: .; J: TRBJ2-6; D: .; DNA: TGTGCCAGCAGTATAACAGGGCGTGGGGCCAACGTCCTGACTTTC; CDR3: CASSITGRGANVLTF
V: TRBV5-1; size: .; J: TRBJ2-7; D: .; DNA: TGCGCCAGCAGCTTCGGCGGGTACCGCCTCTACGAGCAGTACTTC; CDR3: CASSFGGYRLYEQYF
V: TRBV2; size: once; J: TRBJ1-5; D: .; DNA: TGTGCCAGCAGTGTGTGGAGCAGGGCTCGTCAGCCCCAGCATTTT; CDR3: CASSVWSRARQPQHF
V: TRBV7-3; size: few; J: TRBJ2-1; D: TRBD2; DNA: TGTGCCAGCAGCTCCCTAGCGGGGCCGAGCTCCTACAATGAGCAGTTCTTC; CDR3: CASSSLAGPSSYNEQFF
V: TRBV30; size: .; J: TRBJ2-1; D: TRBD2; DNA: TGTGCCTGGAGTGTACTTTCGGGAGGGGGCTACAATGAGCAGTTCTTC; CDR3: CAWSVLSGGGYNEQFF
V: TRBV6-1; size: .; J: TRBJ2-7; D: .; DNA: TGTGCCAGCAATGTCGATAGAGACGAGCAGTACTTC; CDR3: CASNVDRDEQYF
V: TRBV6-5; size: .; J: TRBJ1-4; D: .; DNA: TGTGCCAGCAGCTATGACCTTAACGGGGAAAAACTGTTTTTT; CDR3: CASSYDLNGEKLFF
V: TRBV5-6; size: .; J: TRBJ1-6; D: TRBD1; DNA: TGTGCCAGCAGCTTGCAGGGGGCTTCTAATTCACCCCTCCACTTT; CDR3: CASSLQGASNSPLHF
V: TRBV5-1; size: few; J: TRBJ2-2; D: TRBD1; DNA: TGCGCCAGCAGTCCCACCACAGGGGTCACCGGGGAGCTGTTTTTT; CDR3: CASSPTTGVTGELFF
V: TRBV5-1; size: .; J: TRBJ2-7; D: .; DNA: TGCGCCAGCAGCTTGGGCGGCCATCATCCGAATTACGAGCAGTACTTC; CDR3: CASSLGGHHPNYEQYF
V: TRBV5-1; size: .; J: TRBJ2-1; D: TRBD1; DNA: TGCGCCAGCAGCTTCGGGACAGGGGGCATCAATGAGCAGTTCTTC; CDR3: CASSFGTGGINEQFF
V: TRBV5-1; size: .; J: TRBJ1-1; D: .; DNA: TGCGCCAGCAACCGGGGGGATCACATGGAGGAGAAAGCTTTCTTT; CDR3: CASNRGDHMEEKAFF
V: TRBV7-2; size: .; J: TRBJ1-3; D: .; DNA: TGTGCCAGCAGCTCCGAGGGGCCGACAGGACCCTCTGGAAACACCATATATTTT; CDR3: CASSSEGPTGPSGNTIYF
V: TRBV5-1; size: .; J: TRBJ2-2; D: TRBD1; DNA: TGCGCCAGCAGCTTGAGGGGACAGGGGGACACCGGGGAGCTGTTTTTT; CDR3: CASSLRGQGDTGELFF
V: TRBV19; size: .; J: TRBJ2-4; D: .; DNA: TGTGCCAGTAGTACAGGGGCCAAAAACATTCAGTACTTC; CDR3: CASSTGAKNIQYF
V: TRBV20-1; size: .; J: TRBJ2-7; D: .; DNA: TGCAGTGCTAGACGGGAGTTCGAGCAGTACTTC; CDR3: CSARREFEQYF
V: TRBV19; size: .; J: TRBJ1-5; D: .; DNA: TGTGCCAGTAACAACAGAGATAGCAATCAGCCCCAGCATTTT; CDR3: CASNNRDSNQPQHF